This TCR beta chain was obtained from a study of naive and memory T cell subsets. General study results and limits: A few larger clonotypes appeared in naive repertoires, especially CD8, possibly memory cells re-expressing CD45RA. From naive to CM, EM and EMRA, diversity decreased and Gini increased. RNA-based TCR counts may shift with T cell activation and differentiation.

Points on this clonotype: The antigen remains unidentified.

An equimolar mix of two oligonucleotides served as the beta constant-region primer for TRBC1 and TRBC2. The ligated cDNA underwent four PCR rounds using SP2 and nested alpha and beta constant-region primers. Ligation attached a single-stranded oligonucleotide with a 12-nucleotide UMI and the SP2 primer to the cDNA 3' end. TCRdb passed the UMI-ligation and nested PCR reads through MiXCR, listing each CDR3 protein once. The data contain more than 95,000 distinct CDR3 sequences, roughly 15% of them seen just once; the ten biggest clones take up around 2.7%. Germline loops: CDR1 SGHTA, CDR2 FQGNSA. This CDR3 is 16 amino acids long. With 6 bases clipped from V and 10 bases from J, the junction kept 19 bases outside the gene matches. Four subsets defined by CD45RA and CD27 were sorted after CD3, CD4, CD8 and live/dead staining.

The sequence derives from a human donor in good health. Sequencing was carried out using naive CD8+ T cells from blood. V gene TRBV7-2 combines with J gene TRBJ2-3; 7 bases line up with TRBD2. CDR3 region: CASSPIERGDPGAQYF. The CDR3 DNA reads as TGTGCCAGCAGTCCGATCGAGCGGGGAGACCCGGGTGCGCAGTATTTT.